This record concerns one T cell receptor (beta chain) sequence. Its specificity is not known. This sample was included in a study of shared clonotypes between healthy human individuals. General study findings and limits: What naive subsets generally showed was a larger estimated richness than memory subsets showed.

The germline V gene has CDR1 MGHRA and CDR2 YSYEKL. This CDR3 is 13 amino acids long. The V end lost 0 bases, the J end lost 7 bases, and 10 bases lay between the germline ends. An approximately 180 ng quantity of DNA, 29,000 or so T cell genomes, went into the sorted-subset replicate PCRs. Method: immunoSEQ multiplex PCR; TCRdb's copy keeps in-frame clones and lacks some. Among hundreds of thousands of clones listed, roughly 97% were seen once. The rearrangement joins TRBV4-1 to TRBJ2-7; no clear D. The TCR originated in a woman aged 25 to 45 in good health. Sequenced material: naive CD4+ T cells sorted from blood. The subset here: CD45RA+ positively selected. CDR3 region: CASSQEGFREQYF. The CDR3 DNA sequence: TGCGCCAGCAGCCAAGAAGGCTTCCGGGAGCAGTACTTC.